These 23 T cell receptor beta chains originate from one sample sequenced in a study of molecular identifiers for immune sequencing clone quantification. TCRdb re-derived calls from the PCR reads in MiXCR, one entry per CDR3 protein. The sample yields approximately 630,000 distinct CDR3 sequences, 25% seen once. The sample comprised naive CD8+ T cells from blood, with Jurkat cell RNA spiked in. Subset meaning: FACS-sorted CD8+CD4-CCR7+CD45RA+ naive T cells. The receptor source for this set is a human donor in good health. Some libraries in this study had Jurkat cell RNA spiked in.

Worth noting for this clonotype: This clone may be a read error of a much larger clone one base away. This sequence joins TRBV6-5 and TRBJ2-5; TRBD1 might be the D (5 bases). From germline, CDR1 is MNHEY and CDR2 SVGAGI. This CDR3 comprises 14 residues. CDR3 bases: TGTGCCAGCAGTGCGATAGACAGTCAAGAGGCCCAGTACTTC. It encodes CASSAIDSQEAQYF.

The sample holds a few counts of this clonotype. The genes are TRBV5-1 and TRBJ2-1; D perhaps matches TRBD1 (5 bases). The CDR3 sequence is 15 residues long. The V gene lost 2 bases and the J gene lost 5 bases, with 14 bases spanning the gap. Germline V gene lookup returns CDR1 SGHRS and CDR2 YFSETQ. CDR3: CASSFGFADNNEQFF. CDR3 nucleotides: TGCGCCAGCAGCTTTGGGTTCGCGGACAACAATGAGCAGTTCTTC.

This clonotype showed up many times. The V gene is TRBV29-1, the J gene TRBJ1-1, with D maybe TRBD1 (5 bases). This CDR3 contains 11 residues. Germline-derived CDR1 and CDR2 are SQVTM and ANQGSEA. For the CDR3, the DNA is TGCTCATGGGGGATAGCGGCTGAAGCTTTCTTT. This gives the protein CSWGIAAEAFF.

A few counts support this clonotype. The V call is TRBV12-3 or TRBV12-4, the J call TRBJ2-3; D may correspond to TRBD1 or TRBD2 (5 bases each). V lost 4 bases and J lost 1, with 9 bases in between. The CDR3 has 14 amino acids. The CDR3 DNA reads TGTGCCAGCAGTTGGGACGGGCGCACAGATACGCAGTATTTT. This translates into CASSWDGRTDTQYF.

This clonotype was detected ten times or more. The chain has TRBV9 and TRBJ2-7, with D perhaps assigned TRBD1 or TRBD2 (5 bases each). The CDR3 consists of 15 residues. CDR1 and CDR2 from the germline V gene are SGDLS and YYNGEE. V dropped 0 bases and J dropped 4 bases, with 14 bases sitting between them. In DNA, the CDR3 is TGTGCCAGCAGCGTAGGGGACCCCACCTTGTACGAGCAGTACTTC. Translation: CASSVGDPTLYEQYF.

Regarding this clonotype: Germline is not matched at one junction end, which may reflect a read error. The chain links TRBV7-9 to TRBJ2-5; 7 nucleotides line up with TRBD2. CDR1 is SEHNR and CDR2 is FQNEAQ in the germline V gene (reference sequence). This CDR3 is built from 13 residues. The CDR3 is CASTITSVETQSF. The CDR3 region has the DNA TGTGCCAGCACCATAACTAGCGTGGAGACCCAGTCCTTC.

This clonotype occurred a few times. A read error is likely, as this CDR3 ends without the conserved phenylalanine or tryptophan. V is TRBV2 and J is TRBJ2-5, with 7 bases fitting TRBD2. The V segment lost 4 bases and the J segment 1 base; nucleotides outside the gene matches: 3. Germline CDR1 reads SNHLY; CDR2 reads FYNNEI. The CDR3 is 14 amino acids. As DNA, the CDR3 is TGTGCCAGCAGTGGACTAGCTAGCCAAGAGACCCAGTACTCC. This sequence encodes CASSGLASQETQYS.

On this clonotype itself: The junction does not match germline at one end; this may be a read error. The chain is built from TRBV11-2 and TRBJ2-1; possible D gene TRBD1, 6 bases. Germline V gene data show CDR1 as SGHAT and CDR2 as FQNNGV. The CDR3 is made up of 14 amino acids. This CDR3 is CASSLVGGRNGQFF. In nucleotides, the CDR3 is TGTGCCAGCAGCTTGGTAGGGGGAAGGAATGGGCAGTTCTTC.

As DNA, the CDR3 is TGTGCCAGCAGCTTCGGGACGGCGAACACCGGGGAGCTGTTTTTT. Its translation: CASSFGTANTGELFF. The rearrangement links TRBV7-2 to TRBJ2-2; possibly TRBD1 or TRBD2 for D (5 bases each). V lost 3 bases, J lost 0 bases, and 8 bases lay in between. The CDR3 runs to 15 residues. Germline CDR1 reads SGHTA; CDR2 reads FQGNSA.

This clonotype was observed many times. This chain connects TRBV7-2 to TRBJ2-7; D may correspond to TRBD1 or TRBD2 (5 bases each). V shed 3 bases and J shed 1 base, with 10 bases lying between them. This CDR3 has 14 amino acids. The germline V gene encodes CDR1 SGHTA and CDR2 FQGNSA. This chain's CDR3 is CASSFGWGSYEQYF. CDR3 in DNA: TGTGCCAGCAGCTTCGGTTGGGGGTCCTACGAGCAGTACTTC.

The J gene is TRBJ2-7, the V gene TRBV11-2; 7 bases map to TRBD2. CDR1 is SGHAT and CDR2 is FQNNGV in the germline V gene. The V gene end was trimmed by 5 bases and the J gene end by 4 bases; junction bases not matched to a gene: 5. This CDR3 has 13 residues. This CDR3 is CASSPGLDYEQYF. CDR3 bases: TGTGCCAGCAGCCCCGGACTAGATTACGAGCAGTACTTC.

In regard to this clonotype: Its ends do not fully match the called genes, so a read error is possible. The genes are TRBV15 and TRBJ2-5, with D unresolved. Germline V gives CDR1 LNHNV, CDR2 YYDKDF (reference sequence). The CDR3 contains 15 residues. The CDR3 DNA reads as TGTGCCACCAGCAGAGATATCACACTTCAAGAGACCCGGTACTTC. Encoded protein: CATSRDITLQETRYF.

This clonotype has just a few counts. The chain joins TRBV6-6 to TRBJ2-1; 11 bases agree with TRBD1. The CDR3 spans 17 residues. Germline CDR1 is MNHNY and CDR2 is SVGAGI (reference sequence). J was trimmed by 7 bases and V by 5 bases; bases with no gene match: 13. The CDR3 region is CASSQPPGQGGDNEQFF. The CDR3 nucleotides are TGTGCCAGCAGTCAACCGCCGGGACAGGGGGGGGATAATGAGCAGTTCTTC.

In this sample, this clonotype turned up many times. The V and J genes are TRBV6-5 and TRBJ2-5; TRBD2 might be the D (5 bases). Germline V gene lookup returns CDR1 MNHEY and CDR2 SVGAGI. The CDR3 totals 12 residues. V was trimmed by 8 bases and J by 5 bases, leaving 12 bases between them. For the CDR3, the DNA is TGTGCCAGCGAGGGCCCGGAGGAGACCCAGTACTTC. Protein: CASEGPEETQYF.

The chain carries TRBV5-1 and TRBJ2-2, with no clear D. This CDR3 is built from 15 residues. With 2 bases removed from V and 0 bases from J, the gap between germline ends came to 8 bases. Germline loops: CDR1 SGHRS, CDR2 YFSETQ. The CDR3 DNA sequence: TGCGCCAGCAGCTTTTACAGCACGAACACCGGGGAGCTGTTTTTT. As protein: CASSFYSTNTGELFF.

The chain carries TRBV19 and TRBJ1-2; maybe TRBD1 (5 bases). CDR1 is LNHDA, CDR2 SQIVND, per germline (reference sequence). V shed 4 bases and J shed 0 bases, with 15 bases lying between them. The CDR3 extends over 16 amino acids. The CDR3 bases are TGTGCCAGTAGTACTGCGGGGGGAAACGCTAACTATGGCTACACCTTC. It translates to CASSTAGGNANYGYTF. The whole variable domain, filled in from reference TRBV19 and TRBJ1-2, reads DGGITQSPKYLFRKEGQNVTLSCEQNLNHDAMYWYRQDPGQGLRLIYYSQIVNDFQKGDIAEGYSVSREKKESFPLTVTSAQKNPTAFYLCASSTAGGNANYGYTFGSGTRLTVV.

This clonotype came up many times. This chain uses TRBV29-1 with TRBJ2-2, with D possibly being TRBD1 or TRBD2 (5 bases each). Trimming cost V 1 base and J 0 bases, with 9 bases left between them. The germline V gene has CDR1 SQVTM and CDR2 ANQGSEA. This CDR3 contains 15 residues. The CDR3 loop is CSVEARGTNTGELFF. The CDR3 region has the DNA TGCAGCGTTGAAGCACGGGGCACGAACACCGGGGAGCTGTTTTTT.

This clonotype was recorded at least ten times. The chain combines TRBV11-2 with TRBJ2-7; 8 nucleotides match TRBD1. The germline gives CDR1 SGHAT, CDR2 FQNNGV. After removal of 5 bases from V and 2 bases from J, the junction contained 5 bases not matched to a gene. The CDR3 runs to 14 residues. This chain's CDR3 is CASSPWTGPYEQYF. The CDR3 region has the DNA TGTGCCAGCAGCCCTTGGACAGGGCCCTACGAGCAGTACTTC. Supplemented by reference TRBV11-2 and TRBJ2-7, the full variable domain reads EAGVAQSPRYKIIEKRQSVAFWCNPISGHATLYWYQQILGQGPKLLIQFQNNGVVDDSQLPKDRFSAERLKGVDSTLKIQPAKLEDSAVYLCASSPWTGPYEQYFGPGTRLTVT.

The gene calls are TRBV9 and TRBJ2-2, with D possibly TRBD1 on 6 matching bases. V lost 4 bases and J lost 6, with 25 bases in between. The CDR3 runs to 18 residues. Germline values: CDR1 SGDLS, CDR2 YYNGEE. The CDR3 DNA reads as TGTGCCAGCAGCAAACCCCATATGATGACAGGAGAGTCCGGGGAGCTGTTTTTT. As protein: CASSKPHMMTGESGELFF. Variable domain in full (rest from reference TRBV9 and TRBJ2-2): DSGVTQTPKHLITATGQRVTLRCSPRSGDLSVYWYQQSLDQGLQFLIQYYNGEERAKGNILERFSAQQFPDLHSELNLSSLELGDSALYFCASSKPHMMTGESGELFFGEGSRLTVL.

This clonotype occurred a few times. The CDR3 bases are TGCGCCAGCAGTGGGAGGCTAAATTCACCCCTCCACTTT. Translated: CASSGRLNSPLHF. The chain carries TRBV10-2 and TRBJ1-6; D gene uncertain. With 4 bases removed from V and 7 bases from J, the gap between germline ends came to 8 bases. CDR1 is WSHSY and CDR2 is SAAADI in the germline V gene. The CDR3 runs to 13 residues.

This clonotype has at least ten counts. CDR3 nucleotide sequence: TGTGCCAGCAGCTCCCCGGACGGGGCGAGCACTGAAGCTTTCTTT. Translated, it gives CASSSPDGASTEAFF. The V call is TRBV7-9, the J call TRBJ1-1; tentatively, D is TRBD1 (5 bases). This CDR3 comprises 15 residues. V dropped 4 bases and J dropped 4 bases, with 16 bases sitting between them. The germline gives CDR1 SEHNR, CDR2 FQNEAQ (reference sequence).

This clonotype has a handful of counts. The V call is TRBV9, the J call TRBJ1-2; D may be TRBD1 (5 bases). V lost 4 bases and J 4 bases, leaving 17 bases between the germline ends. Germline assignment: CDR1 SGDLS and CDR2 YYNGEE. The CDR3 runs 15 residues. The CDR3 DNA reads as TGTGCCAGCAGCTCCTCGGGGCAGATCCTCTATGGCTACACCTTC. This gives the protein CASSSSGQILYGYTF.

The chain joins TRBV11-2 to TRBJ2-1; 10 bases align to TRBD2. This CDR3 is 14 amino acids long. CDR1 and CDR2 (germline): SGHAT, FQNNGV. With V trimmed by 5 bases and J by 7 bases, 5 bases remained unmatched. The CDR3: CASSPSGGENEQFF. As DNA, the CDR3 is TGTGCCAGCAGCCCGAGCGGGGGGGAGAATGAGCAGTTCTTC.